This TCR beta chain was recovered during a study of cytomegalovirus exposure and HLA in healthy donors. 60 Vbeta and 13 Jbeta primers were used in PCR. Produced via immunoSEQ multiplex PCR; TCRdb's table is partial and in-frame only. The data contain roughly 100,000 clones, 60% to 85% of them singletons. The germline CDR1 and CDR2 sequences are SGDLS and YYNGEE. This CDR3 is 14 amino acids long. Trimming removed 4 bases from V and 3 bases from J, with 12 bases in between. This TCR derives from a man aged 35-49 years in good health and CMV-seronegative. Specimen: PBMCs. The chain employs TRBV9 and TRBJ2-3; D is possibly TRBD1 (6 bases). The DNA for the CDR3 is TGTGCCAGCAGCCTTAGGACAGCAACAGATACGCAGTATTTT. Protein product: CASSLRTATDTQYF.